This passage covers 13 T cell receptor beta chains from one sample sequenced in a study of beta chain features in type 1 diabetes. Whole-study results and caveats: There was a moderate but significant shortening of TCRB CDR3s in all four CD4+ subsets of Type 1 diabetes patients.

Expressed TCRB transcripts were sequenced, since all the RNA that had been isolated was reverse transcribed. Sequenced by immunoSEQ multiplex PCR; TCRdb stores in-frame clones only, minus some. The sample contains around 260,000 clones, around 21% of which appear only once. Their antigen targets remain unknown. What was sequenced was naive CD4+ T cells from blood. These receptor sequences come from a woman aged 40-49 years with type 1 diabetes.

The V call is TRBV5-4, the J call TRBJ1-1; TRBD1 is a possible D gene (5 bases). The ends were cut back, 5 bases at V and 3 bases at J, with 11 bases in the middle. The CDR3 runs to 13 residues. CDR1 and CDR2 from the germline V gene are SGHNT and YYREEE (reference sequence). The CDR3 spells CASSRDSDTEAFF. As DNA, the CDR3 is TGTGCCAGCAGTCGAGACAGCGACACTGAAGCTTTCTTT. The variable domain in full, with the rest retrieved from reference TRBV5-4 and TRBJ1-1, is ETGVTQSPTHLIKTRGQQVTLRCSSQSGHNTVSWYQQALGQGPQFIFQYYREEENGRGNFPPRFSGLQFPNYSSELNVNALELDDSALYLCASSRDSDTEAFFGQGTRLTVV.

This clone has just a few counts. The DNA of the CDR3 is TGTGCCAGCAGCTTGTCGACGGGAGAAACCGGGGAGCTGTTTTTT. Its protein is CASSLSTGETGELFF. The gene calls are TRBV5-4 and TRBJ2-2, with a possible D match to TRBD2 (6 bases). Germline CDR1 reads SGHNT; CDR2 reads YYREEE (reference sequence). The CDR3 runs 15 residues. The V end lost 1 base, the J end lost 5 bases, and 12 bases lay between the germline ends.

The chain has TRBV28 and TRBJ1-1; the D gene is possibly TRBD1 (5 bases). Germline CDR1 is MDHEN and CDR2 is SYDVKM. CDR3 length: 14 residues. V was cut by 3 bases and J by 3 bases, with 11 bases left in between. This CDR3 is CASSLRTRDTEAFF. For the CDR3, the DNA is TGTGCCAGCAGTTTGCGAACCAGGGACACTGAAGCTTTCTTT.

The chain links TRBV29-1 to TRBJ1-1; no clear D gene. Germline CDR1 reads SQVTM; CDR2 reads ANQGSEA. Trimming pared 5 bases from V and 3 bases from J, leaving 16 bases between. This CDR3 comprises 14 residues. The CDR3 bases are TGCAGCGTTCATCGACACGGCGGGGACACTGAAGCTTTCTTT. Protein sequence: CSVHRHGGDTEAFF.

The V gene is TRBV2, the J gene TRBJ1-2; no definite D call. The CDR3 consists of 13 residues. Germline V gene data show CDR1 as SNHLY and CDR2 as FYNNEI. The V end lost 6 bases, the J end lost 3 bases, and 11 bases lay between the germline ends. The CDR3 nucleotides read TGTGCCAGCAGAGTAGACACCCACTATGGCTACACCTTC. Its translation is CASRVDTHYGYTF.

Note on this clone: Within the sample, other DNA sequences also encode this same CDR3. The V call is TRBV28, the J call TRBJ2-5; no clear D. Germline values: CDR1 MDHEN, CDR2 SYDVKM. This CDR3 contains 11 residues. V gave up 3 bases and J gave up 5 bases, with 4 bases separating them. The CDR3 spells CASSFEETQYF. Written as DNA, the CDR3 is TGTGCCAGCAGTTTTGAGGAGACCCAGTACTTC.

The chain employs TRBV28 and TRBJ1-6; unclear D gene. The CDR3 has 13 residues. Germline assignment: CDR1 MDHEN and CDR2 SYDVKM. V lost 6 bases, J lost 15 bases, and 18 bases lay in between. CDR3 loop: CASSLPPRELLHF. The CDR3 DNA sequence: TGTGCCAGCAGCCTACCACCACGGGAACTCCTCCACTTT.

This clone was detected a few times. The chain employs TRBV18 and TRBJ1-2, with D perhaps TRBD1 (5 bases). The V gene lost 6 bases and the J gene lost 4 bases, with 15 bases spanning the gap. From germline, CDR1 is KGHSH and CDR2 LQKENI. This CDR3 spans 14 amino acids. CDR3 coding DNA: TGTGCCAGCTCGCTGCGGGGCGAGATCTATGGCTACACCTTC. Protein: CASSLRGEIYGYTF.

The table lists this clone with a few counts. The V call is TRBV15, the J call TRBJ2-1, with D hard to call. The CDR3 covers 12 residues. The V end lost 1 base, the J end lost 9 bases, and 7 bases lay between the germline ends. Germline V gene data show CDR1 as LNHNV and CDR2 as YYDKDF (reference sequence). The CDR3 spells CATSRGASEQFF. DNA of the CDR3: TGTGCCACCAGCAGAGGGGCGAGTGAGCAGTTCTTC.

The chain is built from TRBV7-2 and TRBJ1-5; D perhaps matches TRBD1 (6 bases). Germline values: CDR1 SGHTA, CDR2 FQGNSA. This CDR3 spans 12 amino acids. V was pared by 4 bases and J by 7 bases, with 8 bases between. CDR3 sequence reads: CASSWTAQPQHF. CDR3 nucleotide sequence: TGTGCCAGCAGCTGGACAGCCCAGCCCCAGCATTTT. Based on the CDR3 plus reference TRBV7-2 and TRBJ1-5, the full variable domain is GAGVSQSPSNKVTEKGKDVELRCDPISGHTALYWYRQSLGQGLEFLIYFQGNSAPDKSGLPSDRFSAERTGGSVSTLTIQRTQQEDSAVYLCASSWTAQPQHFGDGTRLSIL.

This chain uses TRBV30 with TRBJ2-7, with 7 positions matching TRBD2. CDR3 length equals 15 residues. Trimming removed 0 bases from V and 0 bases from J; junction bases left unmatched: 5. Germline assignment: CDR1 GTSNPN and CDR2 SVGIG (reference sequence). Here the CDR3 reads CAWSVWGGSSYEQYF. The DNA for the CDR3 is TGTGCCTGGAGTGTCTGGGGGGGGAGCTCCTACGAGCAGTACTTC.

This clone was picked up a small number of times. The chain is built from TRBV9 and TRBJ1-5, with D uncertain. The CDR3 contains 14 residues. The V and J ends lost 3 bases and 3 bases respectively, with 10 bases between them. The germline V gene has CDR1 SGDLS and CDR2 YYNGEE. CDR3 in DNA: TGTGCCAGCAGCGCCGACGGGAACAATCAGCCCCAGCATTTT. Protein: CASSADGNNQPQHF.

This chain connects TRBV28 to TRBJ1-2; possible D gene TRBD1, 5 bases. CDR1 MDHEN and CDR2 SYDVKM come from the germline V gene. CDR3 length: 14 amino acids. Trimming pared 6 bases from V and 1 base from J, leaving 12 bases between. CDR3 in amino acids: CASRFAQGNYGYTF. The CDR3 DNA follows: TGTGCCAGCAGATTCGCTCAGGGTAACTATGGCTACACCTTC.